The 20 T cell receptor beta chains below all came from one sample that was sequenced in a study of cytomegalovirus exposure and HLA in healthy donors. Researchers ran the PCR with 60 Vbeta and 13 Jbeta primers. Assay used: immunoSEQ multiplex PCR; TCRdb lists only in-frame clones, some missing. In the table there are some 98,000 clones, less than 10% of which are singletons. Sequenced material: PBMCs. The receptors shown here come from a man in his forties or fifties in good health and CMV-seropositive.

In this sample, this clone turned up a few times. The chain uses TRBV9 and TRBJ2-3; D is perhaps TRBD2 (6 bases). This CDR3 is built from 16 residues. Germline V gives CDR1 SGDLS, CDR2 YYNGEE. V was trimmed by 0 bases and J by 2 bases, leaving 13 bases between them. CDR3 coding DNA: TGTGCCAGCAGCGTAGGATCTAGCGTACTCACAGATACGCAGTATTTT. It encodes CASSVGSSVLTDTQYF.

This clone was seen a handful of times. This chain uses TRBV5-1 with TRBJ1-1; TRBD1 matches 7 bases. With 3 bases clipped from V and 9 bases from J, the junction kept 8 bases outside the gene matches. Per germline, CDR1 SGHRS and CDR2 YFSETQ. The CDR3 is made up of 13 amino acids. CDR3: CASSSGTEAKAFF. The DNA for the CDR3 is TGCGCCAGCAGCTCCGGGACAGAGGCTAAAGCTTTCTTT.

The CDR3 loop is CASSRQGRTEQFF. The CDR3 nucleotides are TGTGCCAGCAGCCGACAGGGCCGGACTGAGCAGTTCTTC. The rearrangement links TRBV7-2 to TRBJ2-1; 7 nucleotides agree with TRBD1. Trimming at V came to 5 bases and at J to 9 bases, leaving 7 bases not matched to a gene. Germline V gene lookup returns CDR1 SGHTA and CDR2 FQGNSA. The CDR3 totals 13 residues.

This clone is classed as medium-sized. Within the sample, other DNA sequences also encode this same CDR3. The chain combines TRBV29-1 with TRBJ1-2; 7 nucleotides agree with TRBD1. The germline gives CDR1 SQVTM, CDR2 ANQGSEA. Unmatched junction bases numbered 9, after V lost 5 bases and J lost 6 bases. The CDR3 covers 13 residues. The CDR3 DNA reads as TGCAGCGTTCGACCAGGGGGGACCCATGGCTACACCTTC. The encoded protein is CSVRPGGTHGYTF.

CDR3 DNA sequence: TGTGCCAGCAGCGCCGGACTAGCGGGATATGCATCGCAGTTCTTC. Encoded protein: CASSAGLAGYASQFF. This chain connects TRBV2 to TRBJ2-1; 12 nucleotides agree with TRBD2. Germline lookup yields CDR1 SNHLY and CDR2 FYNNEI. The ends lost 6 bases at V and 12 bases at J; junction bases unmatched: 12. This CDR3 has 15 residues.

V and J are TRBV6-7 and TRBJ1-5, with TRBD1 matching 7 bases. TRBV6-7 is an ORF; its function is uncertain. The CDR3 contains 12 residues. V lost 6 bases to trimming and J lost 4 bases; unmatched junction nucleotides: 0. The CDR3 protein is CASSRGNQPQHF. In DNA form, the CDR3 reads TGTGCCAGCAGCAGGGGGAATCAGCCCCAGCATTTT.

The V and J genes are TRBV28 and TRBJ1-2, with TRBD1 matching over 7 bases. The trim removed 6 bases at V and 2 bases at J, leaving 6 bases unmatched. The CDR3 runs 14 residues. Germline CDR1 is MDHEN and CDR2 is SYDVKM. The CDR3 is CASRVATGNYGYTF. The CDR3 coding sequence is TGTGCCAGCAGAGTCGCGACAGGGAACTATGGCTACACCTTC.

V usage is TRBV7-3 and J usage is TRBJ2-5; a possible D gene is TRBD1 (7 bases). Between the trimmed V and J ends, which lost 6 bases and 3 bases, there was a span of 11 bases. The germline CDR1 and CDR2 sequences are SGHTA and FQGTGA. The CDR3 covers 13 residues. In nucleotides, the CDR3 is TGTGCCAGCAGTCGGGGGACAGAAGAGACCCAGTACTTC. Amino acid sequence: CASSRGTEETQYF.

In its sample, this clone was seen a few times. The gene calls are TRBV5-6 and TRBJ2-7, with 7 bases matching TRBD1. This CDR3 region has 13 residues. V was pared by 4 bases and J by 5 bases, with 6 bases of the junction left unmatched. Germline V gene data show CDR1 as SGHDT and CDR2 as YYEEEE. The CDR3 loop is CASSPPTGNEQYF. DNA of the CDR3: TGTGCCAGCAGCCCGCCGACAGGGAACGAGCAGTACTTC.

The J gene is TRBJ2-7, the V gene TRBV7-2; 10 bases map to TRBD1. The CDR3 sequence is 13 residues long. The germline CDR1 and CDR2 sequences are SGHTA and FQGNSA. V was clipped by 4 bases and J by 4 bases; unmatched bases: 1. CDR3 amino acids: CASSSDRGYEQYF. CDR3 coding DNA: TGTGCCAGCAGCTCGGACAGGGGGTACGAGCAGTACTTC.

V usage is TRBV27 and J usage is TRBJ2-5, with 7 positions matching TRBD1. Germline CDR1 MNHEY, CDR2 SMNVEV (reference sequence). The V and J ends lost 5 bases and 2 bases, in that order; junction bases with no gene match: 2. The CDR3 is 13 residues long. The CDR3 DNA follows: TGTGCCAGCAGTCCGGGACAGCAAGAGACCCAGTACTTC. Translation: CASSPGQQETQYF.

The chain links TRBV5-1 to TRBJ1-2; D call uncertain. V was cut by 2 bases and J by 0 bases, with 5 bases left in between. This CDR3 has 13 residues. CDR1 is SGHRS, CDR2 YFSETQ, per germline. CDR3 region: CASSFQANYGYTF. CDR3 bases: TGCGCCAGCAGCTTTCAGGCTAACTATGGCTACACCTTC.

The V call is TRBV28, the J call TRBJ2-1; a weak D match, TRBD1 (6 bases). The CDR3 loop spans 15 amino acids. Germline CDR1 reads MDHEN; CDR2 reads SYDVKM. Trimming took off 2 bases at V and 5 bases at J, with 13 bases between the two ends. DNA of the CDR3: TGTGCCAGCAGTTTAGCGACAGGTGGCAACAATGAGCAGTTCTTC. This translates into CASSLATGGNNEQFF. Full variable domain (remainder filled in from reference TRBV28 and TRBJ2-1): DVKVTQSSRYLVKRTGEKVFLECVQDMDHENMFWYRQDPGLGLRLIYFSYDVKMKEKGDIPEGYSVSREKKERFSLILESASTNQTSMYLCASSLATGGNNEQFFGPGTRLTVL.

The chain is built from TRBV11-2 and TRBJ2-5; 7 bases line up with TRBD2. Germline CDR1 SGHAT, CDR2 FQNNGV. Trimming took 1 base from V and 2 from J; bases not matched to a gene: 7. The CDR3 extends over 16 amino acids. The CDR3, as DNA: TGTGCCAGCAGCTTAGCGGGTGGGGGAGGGCAAGAGACCCAGTACTTC. Protein product: CASSLAGGGGQETQYF.

The chain links TRBV6-5 to TRBJ2-7; D is possibly TRBD2 (5 bases). V shed 5 bases and J shed 6 bases, with 20 bases lying between them. Looked up from germline, CDR1 is MNHEY and CDR2 is SVGAGI. There are 15 residues in the CDR3. In DNA, the CDR3 is TGTGCCAGCAGTACCGGACTGAGGAGGTCCCCCGAGCAGTACTTC. It codes for CASSTGLRRSPEQYF.

Only a few counts were recorded for this clone. V gene TRBV5-4 combines with J gene TRBJ1-6; D is uncertain. The CDR3 is made up of 15 amino acids. The V end lost 2 bases, the J end lost 7 bases, and 13 bases lay between the germline ends. Germline loops: CDR1 SGHNT, CDR2 YYREEE (reference sequence). CDR3 sequence reads: CASSLSQVTNSPLHF. The CDR3 nucleotides read TGTGCCAGCAGCTTAAGTCAGGTTACGAATTCACCCCTCCACTTT.

This clone was recorded a few times. V usage is TRBV19 and J usage is TRBJ2-1; maybe TRBD1 (5 bases). Germline CDR1 and CDR2: LNHDA and SQIVND (reference sequence). Trimming took off 4 bases at V and 5 bases at J, with 15 bases between the two ends. This CDR3 contains 15 residues. CDR3 sequence: CASSKMAIGDNEQFF. DNA for the CDR3: TGTGCCAGTAGTAAAATGGCGATAGGGGACAATGAGCAGTTCTTC.

This clone was detected a few times. The chain uses TRBV6-6 and TRBJ1-5; D might be TRBD1 (5 bases). The CDR3 is made up of 16 amino acids. Per the germline V gene, CDR1 is MNHNY and CDR2 is SVGAGI (reference sequence). Trimming took 7 bases from V and 3 from J, leaving 19 bases between them. CDR3 region: CASNTMSGATNQPQHF. CDR3 DNA sequence: TGTGCCAGCAATACGATGAGTGGGGCAACCAATCAGCCCCAGCATTTT.

The CDR3 here is CASCRGAGSPLHF. DNA of the CDR3: TGTGCCAGCTGCCGGGGGGCAGGTTCACCCCTCCACTTT. The chain combines TRBV2 with TRBJ1-6, with D maybe TRBD1 (6 bases). The germline V gene has CDR1 SNHLY and CDR2 FYNNEI. The V end lost 8 bases, the J end lost 9 bases, and 14 bases lay between the germline ends. This CDR3 comprises 13 residues. Supplemented by reference TRBV2 and TRBJ1-6, the full variable domain reads EPEVTQTPSHQVTQMGQEVILRCVPISNHLYFYWYRQILGQKVEFLVSFYNNEISEKSEIFDDQFSVERPDGSNFTLKIRSTKLEDSAMYFCASCRGAGSPLHFGNGTRLTVT.

This clone was observed a few times. CDR3 coding DNA: TGCAGCGCAGCCGGGACAGGGGCGGCAACTAATGAAAAACTGTTTTTT. It is translated as CSAAGTGAATNEKLFF. The chain combines TRBV29-1 with TRBJ1-4; 10 bases align to TRBD1. V gave up 7 bases and J gave up 0 bases; unmatched junction bases: 8. Germline lookup yields CDR1 SQVTM and CDR2 ANQGSEA. The CDR3 loop spans 16 amino acids.